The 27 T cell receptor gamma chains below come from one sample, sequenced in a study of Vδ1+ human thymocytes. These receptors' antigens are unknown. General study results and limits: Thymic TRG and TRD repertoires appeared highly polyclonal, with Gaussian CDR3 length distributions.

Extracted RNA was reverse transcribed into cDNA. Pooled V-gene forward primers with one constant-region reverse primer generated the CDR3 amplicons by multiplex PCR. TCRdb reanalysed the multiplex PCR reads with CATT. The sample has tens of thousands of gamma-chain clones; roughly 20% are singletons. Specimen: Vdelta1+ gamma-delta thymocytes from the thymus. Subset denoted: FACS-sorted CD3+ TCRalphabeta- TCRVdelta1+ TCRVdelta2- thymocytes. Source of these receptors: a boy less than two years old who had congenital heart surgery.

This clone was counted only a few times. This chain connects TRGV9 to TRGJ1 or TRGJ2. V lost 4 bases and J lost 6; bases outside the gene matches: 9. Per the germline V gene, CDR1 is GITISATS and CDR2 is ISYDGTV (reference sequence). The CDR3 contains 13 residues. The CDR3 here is CALWDHFGYKKLF. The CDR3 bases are TGTGCCTTGTGGGACCACTTTGGTTATAAGAAACTCTTT.

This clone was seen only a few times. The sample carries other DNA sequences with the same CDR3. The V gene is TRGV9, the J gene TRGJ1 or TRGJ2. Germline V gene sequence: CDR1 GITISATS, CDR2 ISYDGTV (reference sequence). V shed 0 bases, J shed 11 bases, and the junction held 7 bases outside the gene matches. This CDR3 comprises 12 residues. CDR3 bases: TGTGCCTTGTGGGAGGTGCGATGGGAGAAACTCTTT. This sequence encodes CALWEVRWEKLF.

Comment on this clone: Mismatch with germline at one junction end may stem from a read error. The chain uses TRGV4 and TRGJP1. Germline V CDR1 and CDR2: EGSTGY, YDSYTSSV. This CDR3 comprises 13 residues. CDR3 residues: CATWVFTGWLKIF. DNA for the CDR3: TGTGCCACCTGGGTTTTCACTGGTTGGCTCAAGATATTT.

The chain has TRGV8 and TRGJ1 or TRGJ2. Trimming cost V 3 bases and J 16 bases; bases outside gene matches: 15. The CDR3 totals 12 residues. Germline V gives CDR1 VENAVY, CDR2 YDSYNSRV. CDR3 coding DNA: TGTGCCACCTGGGATGGGCGGAGGATGAACCTCTTT. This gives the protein CATWDGRRMNLF.

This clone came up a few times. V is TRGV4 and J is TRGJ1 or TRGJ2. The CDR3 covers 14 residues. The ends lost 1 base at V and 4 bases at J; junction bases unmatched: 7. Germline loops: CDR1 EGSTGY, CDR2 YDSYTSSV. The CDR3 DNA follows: TGTGCCACCTGGGATGGAGGGTGCTATTATAAGAAACTCTTT. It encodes CATWDGGCYYKKLF.

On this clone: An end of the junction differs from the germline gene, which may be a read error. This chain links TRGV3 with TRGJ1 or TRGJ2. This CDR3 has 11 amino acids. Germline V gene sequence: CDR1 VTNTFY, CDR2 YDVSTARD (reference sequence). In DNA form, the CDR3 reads TGTGCCACCTGGGACAGAGATAAGAAGCTCTTT. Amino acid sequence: CATWDRDKKLF.

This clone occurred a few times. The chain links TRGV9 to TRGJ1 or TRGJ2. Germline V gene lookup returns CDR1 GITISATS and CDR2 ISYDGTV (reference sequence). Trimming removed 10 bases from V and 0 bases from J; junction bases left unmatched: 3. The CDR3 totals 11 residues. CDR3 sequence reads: CAFQNYYKKLF. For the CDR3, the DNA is TGTGCCTTCCAGAATTATTATAAGAAACTCTTT.

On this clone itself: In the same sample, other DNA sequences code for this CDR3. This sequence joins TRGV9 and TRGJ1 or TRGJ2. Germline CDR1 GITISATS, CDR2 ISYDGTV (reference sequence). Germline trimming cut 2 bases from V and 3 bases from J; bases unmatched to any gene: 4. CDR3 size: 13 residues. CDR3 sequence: CALWEDRYYKKLF. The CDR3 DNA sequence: TGTGCCTTGTGGGAGGACCGTTATTATAAGAAACTCTTT.

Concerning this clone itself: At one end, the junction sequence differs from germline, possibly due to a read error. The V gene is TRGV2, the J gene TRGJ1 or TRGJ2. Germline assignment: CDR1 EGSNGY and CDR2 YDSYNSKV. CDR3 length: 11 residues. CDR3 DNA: TGTGCCACCTGGGACGGGCCGCGAATGGTCTTT. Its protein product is CATWDGPRMVF.

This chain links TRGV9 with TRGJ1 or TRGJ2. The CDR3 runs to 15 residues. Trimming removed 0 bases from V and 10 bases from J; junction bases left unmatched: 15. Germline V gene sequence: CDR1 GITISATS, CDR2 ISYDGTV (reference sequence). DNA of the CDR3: TGTGCCTTGTGGGAGGTGCAATCTTTCCCCAACAAGAAACTCTTT. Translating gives CALWEVQSFPNKKLF.

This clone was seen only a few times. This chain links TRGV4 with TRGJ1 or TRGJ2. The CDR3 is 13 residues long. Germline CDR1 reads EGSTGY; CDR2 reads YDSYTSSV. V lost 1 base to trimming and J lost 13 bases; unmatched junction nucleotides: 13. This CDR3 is CATWDGPAVFKLF. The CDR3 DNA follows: TGTGCCACCTGGGATGGCCCCGCGGTCTTTAAACTCTTT.

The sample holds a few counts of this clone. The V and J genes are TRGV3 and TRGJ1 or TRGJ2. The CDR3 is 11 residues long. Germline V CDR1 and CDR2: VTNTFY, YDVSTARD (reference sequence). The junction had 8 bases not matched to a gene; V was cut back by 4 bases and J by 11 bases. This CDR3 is CATWDGFEKLF. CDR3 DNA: TGTGCCACCTGGGATGGGTTCGAGAAACTCTTT.

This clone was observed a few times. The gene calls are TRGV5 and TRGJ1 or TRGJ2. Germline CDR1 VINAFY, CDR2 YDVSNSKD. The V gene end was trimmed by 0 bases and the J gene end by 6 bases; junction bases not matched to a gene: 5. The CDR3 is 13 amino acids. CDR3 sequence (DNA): TGTGCCACCTGGGACAGGTCCATTTATAAGAAACTCTTT. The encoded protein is CATWDRSIYKKLF.

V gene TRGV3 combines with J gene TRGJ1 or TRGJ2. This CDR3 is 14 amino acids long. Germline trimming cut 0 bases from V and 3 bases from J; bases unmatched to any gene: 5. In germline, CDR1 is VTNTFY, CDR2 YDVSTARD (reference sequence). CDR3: CATWDRGSYYKKLF. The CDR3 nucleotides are TGTGCCACCTGGGACAGGGGATCTTATTATAAGAAACTCTTT.

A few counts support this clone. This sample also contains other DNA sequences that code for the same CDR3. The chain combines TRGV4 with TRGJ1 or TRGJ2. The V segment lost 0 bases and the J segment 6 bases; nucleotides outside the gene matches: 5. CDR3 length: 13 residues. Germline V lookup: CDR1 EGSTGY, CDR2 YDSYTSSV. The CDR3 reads CATWDGLVYKKLF. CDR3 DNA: TGTGCCACCTGGGATGGGCTGGTTTATAAGAAACTCTTT.

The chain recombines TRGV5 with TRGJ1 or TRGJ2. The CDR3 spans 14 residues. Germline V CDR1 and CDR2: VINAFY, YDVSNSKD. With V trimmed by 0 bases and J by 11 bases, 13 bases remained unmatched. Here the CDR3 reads CATWDRQSRIEKLF. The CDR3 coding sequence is TGTGCCACCTGGGACAGGCAAAGCCGTATTGAGAAACTCTTT.

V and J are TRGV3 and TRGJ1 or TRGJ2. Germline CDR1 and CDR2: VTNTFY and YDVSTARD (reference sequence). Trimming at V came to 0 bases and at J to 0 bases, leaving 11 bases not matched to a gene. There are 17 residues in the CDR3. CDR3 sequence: CATWDRRGDPNYYKKLF. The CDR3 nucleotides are TGTGCCACCTGGGACAGGCGAGGGGATCCGAATTATTATAAGAAACTCTTT.

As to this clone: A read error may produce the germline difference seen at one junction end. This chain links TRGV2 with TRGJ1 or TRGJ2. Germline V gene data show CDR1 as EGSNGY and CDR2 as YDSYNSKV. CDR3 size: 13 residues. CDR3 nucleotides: TGTACCACCGGACCGTCGAATTATTATAAGAAACTCTTT. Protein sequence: CTTGPSNYYKKLF.

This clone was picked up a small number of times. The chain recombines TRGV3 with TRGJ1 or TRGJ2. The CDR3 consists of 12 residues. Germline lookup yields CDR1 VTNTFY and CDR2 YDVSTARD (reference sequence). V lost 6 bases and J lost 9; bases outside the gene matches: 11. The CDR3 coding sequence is TGTGCCACCTGGTCCAAAAGGGGTAAGAAACTCTTT. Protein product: CATWSKRGKKLF.

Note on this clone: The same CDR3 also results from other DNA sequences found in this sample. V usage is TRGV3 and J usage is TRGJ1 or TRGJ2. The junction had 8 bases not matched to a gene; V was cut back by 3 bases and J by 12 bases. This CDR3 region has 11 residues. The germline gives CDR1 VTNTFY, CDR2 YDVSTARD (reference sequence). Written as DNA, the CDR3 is TGTGCCACCTGGGACGGCTGGGGGAAACTCTTT. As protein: CATWDGWGKLF.

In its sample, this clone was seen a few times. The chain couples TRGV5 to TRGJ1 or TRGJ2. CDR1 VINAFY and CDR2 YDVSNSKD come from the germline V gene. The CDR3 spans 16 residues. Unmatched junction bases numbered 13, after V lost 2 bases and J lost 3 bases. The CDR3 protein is CATWDIGPIVYYKKLF. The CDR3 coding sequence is TGTGCCACCTGGGACATCGGCCCCATCGTTTATTATAAGAAACTCTTT.

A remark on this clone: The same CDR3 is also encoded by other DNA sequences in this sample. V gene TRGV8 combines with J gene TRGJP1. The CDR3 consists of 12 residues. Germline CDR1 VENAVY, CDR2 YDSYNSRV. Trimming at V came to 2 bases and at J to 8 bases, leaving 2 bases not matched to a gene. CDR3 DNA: TGTGCCACCTGGGATACGGGTTGGTTCAAGATATTT. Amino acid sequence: CATWDTGWFKIF.

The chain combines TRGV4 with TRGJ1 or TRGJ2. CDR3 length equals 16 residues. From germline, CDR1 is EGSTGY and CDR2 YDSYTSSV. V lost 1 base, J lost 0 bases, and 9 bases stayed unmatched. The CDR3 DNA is TGTGCCACCTGGGATGGTCGCGCCACGAATTATTATAAGAAACTCTTT. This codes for CATWDGRATNYYKKLF.

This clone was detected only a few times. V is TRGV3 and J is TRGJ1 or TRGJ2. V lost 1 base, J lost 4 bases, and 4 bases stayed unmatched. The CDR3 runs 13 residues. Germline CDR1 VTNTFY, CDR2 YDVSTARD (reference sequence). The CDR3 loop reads CATWDSTYYKKLF. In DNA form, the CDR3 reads TGTGCCACCTGGGACAGCACCTATTATAAGAAACTCTTT.

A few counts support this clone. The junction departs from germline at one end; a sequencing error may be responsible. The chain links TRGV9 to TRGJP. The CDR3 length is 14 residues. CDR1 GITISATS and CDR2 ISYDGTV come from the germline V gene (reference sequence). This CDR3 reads CTLWQELGKKIKVF. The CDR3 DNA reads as TGTACCTTGTGGCAAGAGTTGGGCAAAAAAATCAAGGTATTT.

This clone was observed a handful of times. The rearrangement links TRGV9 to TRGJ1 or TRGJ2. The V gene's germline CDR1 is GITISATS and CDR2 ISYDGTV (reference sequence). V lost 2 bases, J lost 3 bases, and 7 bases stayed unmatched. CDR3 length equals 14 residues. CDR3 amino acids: CALWEAWSYYKKLF. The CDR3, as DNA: TGTGCCTTGTGGGAGGCGTGGTCTTATTATAAGAAACTCTTT.

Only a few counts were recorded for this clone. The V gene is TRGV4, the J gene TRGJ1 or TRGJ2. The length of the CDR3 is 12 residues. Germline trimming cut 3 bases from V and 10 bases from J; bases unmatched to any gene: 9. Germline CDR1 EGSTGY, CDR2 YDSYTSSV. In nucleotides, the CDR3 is TGTGCCACCTGGGATATATGGGTGAAGAAACTCTTT. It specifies CATWDIWVKKLF.